This TCR beta chain is from a study of blood T cell repertoires in COVID-19. Study at large: PBMCs, B-cell-depleted T cells, or T cells provided the cDNA or gDNA that made up the material.

Method: immunoSEQ multiplex PCR; TCRdb's copy keeps in-frame clones and lacks some. The table shows 88,000 or so clones, with around 86% occurring only once. The V gene's germline CDR1 is MDHEN and CDR2 SYDVKM. Trimming left V 6 bases short and J 6 bases short, with 13 bases between. The CDR3 runs to 13 residues. The sequencing sample was made of peripheral blood. This chain links TRBV28 with TRBJ2-3, with D possibly TRBD1 on 6 matching bases. The receptor comes from a human donor in a cohort sampled during active COVID-19. The CDR3 sequence: CASRPGTLDTQYF. For the CDR3, the DNA is TGTGCCAGCAGGCCCGGGACATTGGATACGCAGTATTTT.